This entry features one T cell receptor beta chain sequence. Positively selected for CCR7, the CD45RO-negative cells used as naive CD8 cells excluded terminally differentiated effector memory CD45RA+ cells. The method was immunoSEQ multiplex PCR; TCRdb's version includes in-frame clones alone and lacks a portion of them. Seen here are roughly 2 million clones, about 95% observed once, and the top ten hold about 1.1%. These data are taken from a study of shared clonotypes between healthy human individuals. About the research overall: Three plates were used per donor for CD4 naive, three for CD4 memory, two for CD8 naive and one for CD8 memory.

V shed 6 bases, J shed 3 bases, and the junction held 8 bases outside the gene matches. Germline V lookup: CDR1 MNHEY, CDR2 SMNVEV (reference sequence). The CDR3 loop spans 14 amino acids. V usage is TRBV27 and J usage is TRBJ2-7, with TRBD1 matching 7 bases. The sequencing input was naive CD8+ T cells sorted from blood. This sequence originates from a young man in good health. CDR3 coding DNA: TGTGCCAGCAGGGACCGGGACAGTCACTACGAGCAGTACTTC. Amino acids: CASRDRDSHYEQYF.